Presented here are 30 T cell receptor beta chains from one specimen sequenced in a study of cytomegalovirus exposure and HLA in healthy donors. PCR involved 60 Vbeta and 13 Jbeta primers. Generated by immunoSEQ multiplex PCR, the TCRdb table keeps only in-frame clones and is missing some. The data hold 150,000 to 200,000 clones, with around 76% observed a single time. Sample: PBMCs. Source of these receptors: a man under 40 in good health and CMV-seronegative.

For this clone: The same CDR3 arises from other DNA sequences in this sample as well. The V call is TRBV5-1, the J call TRBJ2-7; 11 bases fit TRBD2. The V segment lost 1 base and the J segment 1 base; nucleotides outside the gene matches: 1. CDR1 is SGHRS, CDR2 YFSETQ, per germline. The length of the CDR3 is 15 residues. CDR3 in DNA: TGCGCCAGCAGCTTGACTAGCGGGAGTTCCTACGAGCAGTACTTC. This sequence encodes CASSLTSGSSYEQYF.

The V call is TRBV6-1, the J call TRBJ1-2; no definite D call. CDR3 length: 12 residues. Trimming took off 3 bases at V and 8 bases at J, with 10 bases between the two ends. Germline assignment: CDR1 MNHNS and CDR2 SASEGT. The chain's CDR3 is CASSENQIGYTF. The CDR3 coding sequence is TGTGCCAGCAGTGAGAACCAGATCGGCTACACCTTC.

V and J are TRBV5-4 and TRBJ2-1; 12 bases line up with TRBD2. V gave up 0 bases and J gave up 8 bases; unmatched junction bases: 6. This CDR3 has 16 amino acids. Germline V gene data show CDR1 as SGHNT and CDR2 as YYREEE (reference sequence). CDR3 protein: CASSLGSSGRVDEQFF. CDR3 coding DNA: TGTGCCAGCAGCTTGGGATCTAGCGGGAGGGTGGATGAGCAGTTCTTC.

This sequence joins TRBV9 and TRBJ2-7, with TRBD1 identical over 9 bases. V lost 4 bases, J lost 3 bases, and 2 bases stayed unmatched. The CDR3 loop spans 13 amino acids. Germline CDR1 is SGDLS and CDR2 is YYNGEE. The CDR3 bases are TGTGCCAGCAGCATGGGACAGGGCTACGAGCAGTACTTC. This gives the protein CASSMGQGYEQYF.

This clone was detected a few times. V gene TRBV27 combines with J gene TRBJ1-2, with D possibly TRBD1 on 6 matching bases. This CDR3 comprises 15 residues. CDR1 and CDR2 from the germline V gene are MNHEY and SMNVEV (reference sequence). V dropped 4 bases and J dropped 4 bases, with 16 bases sitting between them. The CDR3 sequence: CASSSNREQSYGYTF. Here the CDR3 DNA reads TGTGCCAGCAGTTCCAACAGGGAACAGAGCTATGGCTACACCTTC.

The chain joins TRBV9 to TRBJ2-2; TRBD2 agrees at 13 bases. With V trimmed by 4 bases and J by 4 bases, 4 bases remained unmatched. CDR1 and CDR2 from the germline V gene are SGDLS and YYNGEE. The CDR3 sequence is 16 residues long. The CDR3: CASSFRTSGSTGELFF. The CDR3 DNA is TGTGCCAGCAGCTTTCGGACTAGCGGGAGCACCGGGGAGCTGTTTTTT.

The chain joins TRBV28 to TRBJ1-4; 10 bases are a match to TRBD1. Unmatched junction bases numbered 7, after V lost 3 bases and J lost 6 bases. The CDR3 length is 16 residues. Germline V CDR1 and CDR2: MDHEN, SYDVKM. CDR3 in DNA: TGTGCCAGCAGTTTCCGGGACAGGGGATCTGATGAAAAACTGTTTTTT. This translates into CASSFRDRGSDEKLFF.

The rearrangement links TRBV7-9 to TRBJ2-5; no firm D call. CDR1 and CDR2 (germline): SEHNR, FQNEAQ (reference sequence). The CDR3 consists of 14 residues. V lost 3 bases, J lost 1 base, and 9 bases lay in between. The DNA of the CDR3 is TGTGCCAGCAGCTTCTCAGATATCCAAGAGACCCAGTACTTC. Its translation: CASSFSDIQETQYF.

The chain links TRBV4-1 to TRBJ2-5; 10 bases agree with TRBD2. The germline V gene encodes CDR1 MGHRA and CDR2 YSYEKL. The V gene end was trimmed by 7 bases and the J gene end by 2 bases; junction bases not matched to a gene: 7. The CDR3 totals 15 residues. In DNA form, the CDR3 reads TGCGCCAGCACCCCACTAGCGGGGATTCAAGAGACCCAGTACTTC. Amino acid sequence: CASTPLAGIQETQYF.

This chain joins TRBV2 and TRBJ2-3, with no clear D. The V gene lost 6 bases and the J gene lost 2 bases, with 6 bases spanning the gap. The CDR3 is 12 residues long. Looked up from germline, CDR1 is SNHLY and CDR2 is FYNNEI. The CDR3 reads CASRDNTDTQYF. CDR3 coding DNA: TGTGCCAGCAGAGACAACACAGATACGCAGTATTTT.

V is TRBV7-6 and J is TRBJ2-1; D possibly corresponds to TRBD2 (6 bases). Germline lookup yields CDR1 SGHVS and CDR2 FNYEAQ. The length of the CDR3 is 14 residues. The V end was cut by 3 bases, the J end by 6 bases, with 12 bases between. As DNA, the CDR3 is TGTGCCAGCAGCTTCCCGGGACTCGGCAATGAGCAGTTCTTC. Protein sequence: CASSFPGLGNEQFF.

V and J are TRBV27 and TRBJ2-7; 9 bases fit TRBD2. The V segment lost 1 base and the J segment 5 bases; nucleotides outside the gene matches: 18. CDR3 length equals 19 residues. Germline V gene data show CDR1 as MNHEY and CDR2 as SMNVEV (reference sequence). The CDR3 DNA reads TGTGCCAGCAGTTTATGGAACAGGGGACTTAAGCGGGAGGAAAACGAGCAGTACTTC. Residues: CASSLWNRGLKREENEQYF.

Only a few counts were recorded for this clone. This chain connects TRBV6-4 to TRBJ2-2; a possible D gene is TRBD1 (8 bases). The CDR3 loop spans 15 amino acids. The germline gives CDR1 MRHNA, CDR2 SNTAGT. Trimming left V 5 bases short and J 4 bases short, with 14 bases between. The CDR3 sequence is CASSQQGGSTGELFF. The DNA of the CDR3 is TGTGCCAGCAGTCAACAGGGGGGGAGCACCGGGGAGCTGTTTTTT.

J is TRBJ2-7 and V is TRBV28; TRBD1 agrees at 10 bases. Germline lookup yields CDR1 MDHEN and CDR2 SYDVKM. The junction had 12 bases not matched to a gene; V was cut back by 7 bases and J by 6 bases. The CDR3 loop spans 15 amino acids. DNA of the CDR3: TGTGCCAGCACCTCGACCGACAGGGGGCCGGGCGAGCAGTACTTC. Translation gives CASTSTDRGPGEQYF.

The chain carries TRBV2 and TRBJ1-2, with 7 bases matching TRBD1. The CDR3 loop spans 13 amino acids. V was clipped by 6 bases and J by 5 bases; unmatched bases: 6. Germline V gene sequence: CDR1 SNHLY, CDR2 FYNNEI. CDR3 amino acids: CASSIDRDYGYTF. The CDR3 region has the DNA TGTGCCAGCAGCATAGACAGGGATTATGGCTACACCTTC. The whole variable domain, filled in from reference TRBV2 and TRBJ1-2, reads EPEVTQTPSHQVTQMGQEVILRCVPISNHLYFYWYRQILGQKVEFLVSFYNNEISEKSEIFDDQFSVERPDGSNFTLKIRSTKLEDSAMYFCASSIDRDYGYTFGSGTRLTVV.

This clone has a handful of counts. The CDR3 bases are TGTGCCACAGGACTGAAGAACACCGGGGAGCTGTTTTTT. It is translated as CATGLKNTGELFF. The rearrangement uses TRBV10-3 and TRBJ2-2, with a possible D match to TRBD2 (5 bases). Between the trimmed V and J ends, which lost 10 bases and 1 base, there was a span of 10 bases. Germline lookup yields CDR1 ENHRY and CDR2 SYGVKD. The length of the CDR3 is 13 residues.

The genes are TRBV28 and TRBJ1-2; perhaps TRBD1 as D (5 bases). Trimming cost V 5 bases and J 8 bases, with 12 bases left between them. This CDR3 comprises 12 residues. Looked up from germline, CDR1 is MDHEN and CDR2 is SYDVKM. This CDR3 is CASSQRGKGYTF. The CDR3 DNA is TGTGCCAGCAGTCAAAGGGGTAAAGGCTACACCTTC.

Here the CDR3 reads CASRFGGRSYEQYF. CDR3 DNA sequence: TGTGCCAGCAGATTTGGGGGCAGATCTTACGAGCAGTACTTC. The chain is built from TRBV6-5 and TRBJ2-7, with D perhaps TRBD1 (6 bases). V lost 6 bases to trimming and J lost 4 bases, with 16 bases between them. CDR3 length equals 14 residues. In germline, CDR1 is MNHEY, CDR2 SVGAGI.

J is TRBJ2-7 and V is TRBV11-3; 10 bases line up with TRBD2. With V trimmed by 5 bases and J by 2 bases, 6 bases remained unmatched. The CDR3 has 15 residues. The V gene's germline CDR1 is SGHNT and CDR2 YENEEA. The CDR3 DNA is TGTGCCAGCAGCCCCGGGCTAGCGGGAGCCTACGAGCAGTACTTC. Its translation: CASSPGLAGAYEQYF.

The chain couples TRBV4-1 to TRBJ2-7; D is possibly TRBD2 (5 bases). The CDR3 spans 17 residues. CDR1 MGHRA and CDR2 YSYEKL come from the germline V gene. The germline V and J ends were trimmed by 0 bases and 5 bases, with 20 bases remaining between them. CDR3 protein: CASSQDNLFGVLHEQYF. The CDR3 nucleotides are TGCGCCAGCAGCCAAGACAACCTTTTCGGGGTCCTCCACGAGCAGTACTTC.

The chain combines TRBV7-2 with TRBJ1-2; perhaps TRBD1 as D (6 bases). The CDR3 totals 16 residues. The germline V and J ends were trimmed by 0 bases and 3 bases, with 14 bases remaining between them. Germline-derived CDR1 and CDR2 are SGHTA and FQGNSA. In nucleotides, the CDR3 is TGTGCCAGCAGCTTAGCGACAGGAATGATACACTATGGCTACACCTTC. The encoded protein is CASSLATGMIHYGYTF.

This clone showed up just a few times. The chain is built from TRBV13 and TRBJ2-7, with unresolved D. The CDR3 consists of 13 residues. V was cut by 1 base and J by 0 bases, with 4 bases left in between. Germline lookup yields CDR1 PRHDT and CDR2 FYEKMQ (reference sequence). In nucleotides, the CDR3 is TGTGCCAGCAGCTTAGACGGCTCCTACGAGCAGTACTTC. It codes for CASSLDGSYEQYF.

This clone was detected only a few times. This rearrangement joins TRBV6-4 to TRBJ2-3, with TRBD2 identical over 8 bases. Germline CDR1 reads MRHNA; CDR2 reads SNTAGT. The CDR3 is made up of 14 amino acids. The V and J ends lost 4 bases and 6 bases, in that order; junction bases with no gene match: 6. CDR3 DNA: TGTGCCAGCAGTGTTAGCGGGATTATGGATACGCAGTATTTT. This gives the protein CASSVSGIMDTQYF.

This clone was seen only a few times. V and J are TRBV10-2 and TRBJ2-7; a possible D gene is TRBD2 (7 bases). The germline V gene encodes CDR1 WSHSY and CDR2 SAAADI. The CDR3 has 13 amino acids. Deletions cut 6 bases from V and 3 bases from J, with 12 bases between. Written as DNA, the CDR3 is TGCGCCAGCAGCAGGGAGGGGGGCTACGAGCAGTACTTC. Translation gives CASSREGGYEQYF.

The gene calls are TRBV6-5 and TRBJ2-7, with TRBD1 as a possible D gene (6 bases). The CDR3 length is 15 residues. V lost 8 bases and J 0 bases, leaving 17 bases between the germline ends. Germline CDR1 MNHEY, CDR2 SVGAGI. The CDR3 loop reads CASRDIRYGSYEQYF. The CDR3 DNA reads TGTGCCAGCCGGGACATCCGGTACGGCTCCTACGAGCAGTACTTC.

The chain carries TRBV19 and TRBJ1-5; D possibly corresponds to TRBD1 (6 bases). Germline loops: CDR1 LNHDA, CDR2 SQIVND (reference sequence). Trimming removed 5 bases at V and 10 bases at J, with 18 bases between. The length of the CDR3 is 14 residues. DNA of the CDR3: TGTGCCAGTAGTCCCTATTTAGGGGGGGAACCCCAGCATTTT. It encodes CASSPYLGGEPQHF.

CDR3 nucleotide sequence: TGTGCCAGCAGCCCCCGGGACAGGGGGCATAGGGATAACTATGGCTACACCTTC. It translates to CASSPRDRGHRDNYGYTF. The rearrangement links TRBV7-9 to TRBJ1-2; TRBD1 agrees at 12 bases. V was pared by 5 bases and J by 1 base, with 11 bases of the junction left unmatched. The CDR3 runs 18 residues. Germline CDR1 and CDR2: SEHNR and FQNEAQ (reference sequence).

The CDR3 DNA reads TGTGCCAGTAGTCTCTCCGGGACAGGGGGCGAGCAGTACTTC. This translates into CASSLSGTGGEQYF. J is TRBJ2-7 and V is TRBV19; 11 bases are a match to TRBD1. This CDR3 comprises 14 residues. CDR1 is LNHDA, CDR2 SQIVND, per germline (reference sequence). V dropped 5 bases and J dropped 6; count of bases not matched to a gene: 6.

The rearrangement joins TRBV2 to TRBJ2-7, with D perhaps TRBD2 (6 bases). CDR1 is SNHLY and CDR2 is FYNNEI in the germline V gene. Trimming left V 7 bases short and J 4 bases short, with 17 bases between. This CDR3 is 14 amino acids long. This CDR3 reads CASMSKEGTYEQYF. As DNA, the CDR3 is TGTGCCAGCATGAGTAAAGAGGGGACTTACGAGCAGTACTTC.

In this sample, this clone turned up a few times. The V call is TRBV2, the J call TRBJ2-3; 8 bases agree with TRBD1. The germline CDR1 and CDR2 sequences are SNHLY and FYNNEI. This CDR3 contains 17 residues. V lost 4 bases, J lost 5 bases, and 14 bases stayed unmatched. This chain's CDR3 is CASSAPGQAGTRDTQYF. DNA of the CDR3: TGTGCCAGCAGTGCCCCGGGACAGGCGGGCACAAGAGATACGCAGTATTTT.